The present T cell receptor (beta chain) was sequenced within a study of cytomegalovirus exposure and HLA in healthy donors. Points from the study as a whole: Accurate prediction of most subjects' HLA-A and HLA-B alleles from TCR beta sequences was reported. Rarity held for most TCR sequences, but there were some public TCRs that occurred in many donors. After further analysis at a later stage, some 15,000 TCR beta sequences were associated with HLA alleles at 0.05 false discovery rate.

The ends were cut back, 10 bases at V and 1 base at J, with 8 bases in the middle. The germline gives CDR1 MNHEY, CDR2 SMNVEV (reference sequence). The CDR3 has 13 residues. The PCR used 60 Vbeta and 13 Jbeta primers. In the original processing: In a later analysis, the count reached 80 million or so unique TCR beta chains, with roughly 9.9 million shared. Data came from immunoSEQ multiplex PCR; TCRdb stores just in-frame clones and leaves some out. V and J calls and clone size are those listed in that table; D and trimming were worked out from the DNA. Of around 100,000 clones in the sample, approximately 66% are singletons; the top ten hold roughly 3.5%. In regard to this clone: No antigen is known for it.

The V gene is TRBV27, the J gene TRBJ1-6; D is unresolved. The receptor's source is a woman aged 45-60 years in good health and CMV-seronegative. The specimen was PBMCs. For the CDR3, the DNA is TGTGCCACCACTGGTTCCTATAATTCACCCCTCCACTTT. It codes for CATTGSYNSPLHF.